The clone carrying this TCR beta chain was detected many times. Each CDR3 protein gets one entry after TCRdb re-called the RT-PCR reads with MiXCR. This table has around 700,000 distinct CDR3 sequences, 12% to 15% appearing once. Trimming left V 3 bases short and J 3 bases short, with 12 bases between. Germline CDR1 is SGHTA and CDR2 is FQGNSA. The CDR3 has 15 amino acids. The rearrangement uses TRBV7-2 and TRBJ1-5; perhaps TRBD1 as D (5 bases). Input material: memory CD4+ T cells from blood. The clonotype originates from a female donor in good health, serving as a healthy control. The CDR3 reads CASSFSRVINQPQHF. DNA for the CDR3: TGTGCCAGCAGCTTTTCCAGGGTAATCAATCAGCCCCAGCATTTT.